A single sample is the source of the 8 T cell receptor beta chains below, sequenced in a study of OX40 agonist ivuxolimab in advanced cancers. Only in-frame clones appear in the TCRdb table, and some are missing; sequencing was by immunoSEQ multiplex PCR. This table has over 40,000 clones, around 81% appearing once. The material was CD4+ or CD8+ T cells sorted from blood, obtained in a trial of the OX40 agonist ivuxolimab. The source is an adult with an advanced solid tumor such as melanoma, head and neck, liver or kidney cancer.

The CDR3: CASSKRQVYGYTF. The CDR3 DNA reads as TGTGCCAGTAGTAAAAGACAGGTCTATGGCTACACCTTC. The chain recombines TRBV19 with TRBJ1-2; D might be TRBD1 (6 bases). CDR3 length equals 13 residues. Germline V gives CDR1 LNHDA, CDR2 SQIVND (reference sequence). The V and J ends lost 4 bases and 4 bases respectively, with 10 bases between them.

The chain links TRBV4-3 to TRBJ1-2; D is undetermined. This CDR3 has 14 amino acids. V lost 0 bases, J lost 1 base, and 6 bases lay in between. Germline assignment: CDR1 LGHNA and CDR2 YSLEER. Here the CDR3 DNA reads TGCGCCAGCAGCCAAGATAGGATTAACTATGGCTACACCTTC. It yields the protein CASSQDRINYGYTF.

The chain uses TRBV10-3 and TRBJ2-6, with TRBD1 identical over 7 bases. This CDR3 has 17 residues. Germline V gene data show CDR1 as ENHRY and CDR2 as SYGVKD. The V and J ends lost 3 bases and 2 bases, in that order; junction bases with no gene match: 7. CDR3 sequence: CAISDPRQGTGANVLTF. As DNA, the CDR3 is TGTGCCATCAGTGACCCCCGACAGGGCACTGGGGCCAACGTCCTGACTTTC.

The CDR3 DNA is TGTGCCAAAAGTCCGGGACAGGGGACAGATACGCAGTATTTT. Its translation is CAKSPGQGTDTQYF. This rearrangement joins TRBV15 to TRBJ2-3; 10 bases agree with TRBD1. V shed 10 bases and J 3 bases; nucleotides not matched to a gene: 7. CDR3 length equals 14 residues. From germline, CDR1 is LNHNV and CDR2 YYDKDF (reference sequence).

The rearrangement links TRBV6-5 to TRBJ2-5; unclear D gene. Trimming left V 10 bases short and J 5 bases short, with 17 bases between. The CDR3 spans 13 residues. In germline, CDR1 is MNHEY, CDR2 SVGAGI. DNA of the CDR3: TGTGCCATCTCCCCATCGAGCGCGGAGACCCAGTACTTC. Protein product: CAISPSSAETQYF.

This chain connects TRBV18 to TRBJ2-2, with 9 nucleotides matching TRBD2. CDR1 is KGHSH and CDR2 is LQKENI in the germline V gene. The V gene end was trimmed by 3 bases and the J gene end by 2 bases; junction bases not matched to a gene: 4. There are 16 residues in the CDR3. CDR3 amino acids: CASSPGLARNTGELFF. The DNA for the CDR3 is TGTGCCAGCTCACCGGGACTAGCCCGTAACACCGGGGAGCTGTTTTTT.

V is TRBV27 and J is TRBJ2-3, with D tentatively TRBD2 (5 bases). Germline CDR1 MNHEY, CDR2 SMNVEV (reference sequence). The CDR3 loop spans 17 amino acids. With 0 bases removed from V and 2 bases from J, the gap between germline ends came to 15 bases. The CDR3 loop reads CASSLSRLERPTDTQYF. The CDR3 coding sequence is TGTGCCAGCAGTTTATCTCGTTTGGAGCGGCCCACAGATACGCAGTATTTT.

The CDR3: CAIQGPPDYTF. The CDR3 bases are TGTGCCATACAGGGGCCCCCTGACTACACCTTC. The gene calls are TRBV7-9 and TRBJ1-2, with TRBD1 identical over 7 bases. Germline CDR1 SEHNR, CDR2 FQNEAQ (reference sequence). The ends lost 10 bases at V and 10 bases at J; junction bases unmatched: 9. The CDR3 sequence is 11 residues long.